This T cell receptor (beta chain) was observed in a study of T-cell memory formation after mild COVID-19. Study information: TCR clusters largely stayed donor specific.

The CDR3 contains 15 residues. The V and J ends lost 6 bases and 1 base, in that order; junction bases with no gene match: 8. Regarding this clonotype: Its antigen is undetermined.

MiXCR was run by TCRdb on the 5' RACE reads, yielding one entry per CDR3 protein. Of 250,000 to 350,000 distinct CDR3 sequences in the sample, 19% were seen once. Notes on the study in general: There was a balanced CD4/CD8 profile in clones contracting day 15 to 85, and later expanders leaned CD4+. Those CD4+ clones that contracted were mainly in CM and EM (CD8+ ones in EMRA).

The sample comprised PBMCs or a T cell subset sorted from them (not recorded which). This chain links TRBV12-3 or TRBV12-4 with TRBJ2-5; 7 bases are a match to TRBD1. This sequence was found in a man aged 18 to 35 who had mild COVID-19 (a few samples of this study predate the infection). Cell type and time point are not known. For the CDR3, the DNA is TGTGCCAGCAGGGACTCCGGGACAGTCCAAGAGACCCAGTACTTC. This encodes CASRDSGTVQETQYF.